The clone carrying this TCR beta chain was detected once. Its specificity is unknown. The sample is drawn from a study of cytomegalovirus exposure and HLA in healthy donors. Study overall: About 84% of a few hundred genotyped donors fell in the Caucasian-associated ancestry cluster.

Study observations and caveats: Donors were assumed by presence/absence analyses to have roughly uniform sequencing depth. Earlier analysis yielded a pattern in which most TCR beta V segments were productive about 90% or about 30% of the time. Association with HLA alleles at 0.05 false discovery rate was found for roughly 17,000 TCR beta sequences in a later analysis.

The CDR3 totals 15 residues. Germline V gene lookup returns CDR1 MRHNA and CDR2 SNTAGT. V was cut by 7 bases and J by 11 bases, with 24 bases left in between. The PCR ran on 60 Vbeta and 13 Jbeta primers. TCRdb keeps only in-frame clones here, not all; method: immunoSEQ multiplex PCR. The sample records some 120,000 clones, roughly 79% being singletons. The sequenced material came from PBMCs. The sequence was collected from a woman under 30 in good health and CMV-seronegative. The chain links TRBV6-4 to TRBJ2-1; D gene ambiguous. DNA for the CDR3: TGTGCCAGCACCCCCCAGGCAGGTCAAACAATGAAGCAGTTCTTC. It codes for CASTPQAGQTMKQFF.